This T cell receptor beta chain was identified in a study of T cell changes during pregnancy in multiple sclerosis. CDR3 length: 15 amino acids. Germline V gives CDR1 MNHNS, CDR2 SASEGT. V gave up 6 bases and J gave up 3 bases; unmatched junction bases: 8. Sequencing used immunoSEQ multiplex PCR; TCRdb keeps in-frame clones, though not all of them. This sample yields 78,000 or so clones, of which about 90% are seen a single time; under 1.5% belongs to the top ten. This specimen consisted of peripheral blood, obtained before pregnancy. This chain joins TRBV6-1 and TRBJ2-1; TRBD2 matches 7 bases. This sequence originates from a female donor with multiple sclerosis, enrolled in a pregnancy study. CDR3 amino acids: CASRSGGGIYNEQFF. The DNA for the CDR3 is TGTGCCAGCAGATCAGGCGGGGGAATCTACAATGAGCAGTTCTTC.